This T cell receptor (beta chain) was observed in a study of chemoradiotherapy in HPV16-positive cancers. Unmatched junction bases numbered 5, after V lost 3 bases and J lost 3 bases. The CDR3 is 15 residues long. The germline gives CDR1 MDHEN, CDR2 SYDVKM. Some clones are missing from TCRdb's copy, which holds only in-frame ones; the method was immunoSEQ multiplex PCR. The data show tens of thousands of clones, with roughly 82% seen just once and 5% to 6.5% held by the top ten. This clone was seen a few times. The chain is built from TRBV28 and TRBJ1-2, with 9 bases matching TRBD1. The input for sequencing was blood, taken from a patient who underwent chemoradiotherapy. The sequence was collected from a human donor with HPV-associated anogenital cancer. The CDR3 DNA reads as TGTGCCAGCAGTTTCCCACAGGGGGCGGACTATGGCTACACCTTC. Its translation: CASSFPQGADYGYTF.